These 15 T cell receptor beta chains were sequenced from one sample in a study of T-cell memory formation after mild COVID-19. MiXCR, applied by TCRdb to the 5' RACE reads, yields one record per CDR3 protein. The data hold 300,000 to 400,000 distinct CDR3 sequences, with 10% to 15% observed a single time. The sample comprised PBMCs or a T cell subset sorted from them (not recorded which). Every receptor here comes from a young man who had mild COVID-19 (a few samples of this study predate the infection). Cell type and time point are not known.

The chain joins TRBV29-1 to TRBJ2-2, with D perhaps TRBD2 (6 bases). Germline V gives CDR1 SQVTM, CDR2 ANQGSEA. The germline V and J ends were trimmed by 6 bases and 4 bases, with 12 bases remaining between them. This CDR3 comprises 13 residues. CDR3 DNA: TGCAGCGTGTTTAGGGGACTCACCGGGGAGCTGTTTTTT. Its translation: CSVFRGLTGELFF.

In this sample, this clonotype turned up a few times. The chain uses TRBV2 and TRBJ2-7; D tentatively fits TRBD1 or TRBD2 (5 bases each). Germline loops: CDR1 SNHLY, CDR2 FYNNEI. The CDR3 runs 13 residues. V was pared by 6 bases and J by 2 bases, with 11 bases between. CDR3 sequence reads: CASSVGDAYEQYF. CDR3 DNA sequence: TGTGCCAGCAGCGTGGGGGATGCCTACGAGCAGTACTTC.

This clonotype appeared a few times. Its ends do not fully match the called genes, so a read error is possible. The chain uses TRBV7-2 and TRBJ2-5; D perhaps matches TRBD2 (5 bases). The CDR3 is 14 residues long. CDR1 and CDR2 (germline): SGHTA, FQGNSA. The CDR3 loop reads CAISPADSQETQYF. In DNA, the CDR3 is TGTGCCATCAGCCCGGCGGACTCCCAAGAGACCCAGTACTTC.

The chain carries TRBV5-1 and TRBJ2-2; 10 positions agree with TRBD2. V lost 2 bases, J lost 5 bases, and 3 bases stayed unmatched. CDR1 SGHRS and CDR2 YFSETQ come from the germline V gene. The CDR3 is 15 residues long. CDR3: CASSLLAGSTGELFF. The CDR3 DNA is TGCGCCAGCAGCTTACTAGCGGGGAGTACCGGGGAGCTGTTTTTT.

The V gene is TRBV28, the J gene TRBJ1-5; no reliable D call. The CDR3 totals 13 residues. Germline V gene data show CDR1 as MDHEN and CDR2 as SYDVKM. The germline V and J ends were trimmed by 5 bases and 7 bases, with 12 bases remaining between them. The CDR3 here is CASSLPDGQPQHF. CDR3 bases: TGTGCCAGCAGTCTCCCCGACGGCCAGCCCCAGCATTTT.

The chain carries TRBV29-1 and TRBJ2-1; D remains unclear. The germline V gene encodes CDR1 SQVTM and CDR2 ANQGSEA. The CDR3 runs 15 residues. Trimming pared 3 bases from V and 8 bases from J, leaving 20 bases between. The CDR3 DNA sequence: TGCAGCGTTGACCTCGTGGCTAGTGGGATTGATGAGCAGTTCTTC. The encoded protein is CSVDLVASGIDEQFF.

The chain links TRBV11-1 to TRBJ2-5; D remains unclear. Trimming shortened V by 1 base and J by 2 bases, and 11 bases separated the two germline ends. The germline V gene encodes CDR1 SGHAT and CDR2 FQDESV (reference sequence). The CDR3 length is 15 residues. This CDR3 is CASSLDRLTQETQYF. CDR3 sequence (DNA): TGTGCCAGCAGCTTAGACCGCCTCACTCAAGAGACCCAGTACTTC.

The chain carries TRBV2 and TRBJ2-7, with D perhaps TRBD2 (6 bases). CDR3 length equals 14 residues. Germline loops: CDR1 SNHLY, CDR2 FYNNEI. Trimming removed 6 bases from V and 3 bases from J, with 15 bases in between. The CDR3 DNA is TGTGCCAGCAGGGTGCGGGGTTTGAACTACGAGCAGTACGTC. This sequence encodes CASRVRGLNYEQYV.

This clonotype was seen a few times. V and J are TRBV7-9 and TRBJ2-1; D ambiguous. Germline CDR1 and CDR2: SEHNR and FQNEAQ (reference sequence). The CDR3 loop spans 16 amino acids. The V and J ends lost 3 bases and 2 bases respectively, with 14 bases between them. Here the CDR3 reads CASSFDTGDAYNEQFF. The CDR3 DNA reads TGTGCCAGCAGCTTTGACACGGGCGATGCCTACAATGAGCAGTTCTTC.

This clonotype was seen more than once but under ten times. J is TRBJ2-1 and V is TRBV5-1; 11 nucleotides align to TRBD2. Germline V lookup: CDR1 SGHRS, CDR2 YFSETQ. With 3 bases clipped from V and 5 bases from J, the junction kept 4 bases outside the gene matches. This CDR3 contains 15 residues. For the CDR3, the DNA is TGCGCCAGCAGCTCCGGGACTAGCGGACACAATGAGCAGTTCTTC. Translating gives CASSSGTSGHNEQFF.

This clonotype has a handful of counts. The genes are TRBV5-6 and TRBJ2-2, with 12 bases matching TRBD1. The CDR3 length is 16 residues. CDR1 is SGHDT and CDR2 is YYEEEE in the germline V gene. V shed 1 base and J 6 bases; nucleotides not matched to a gene: 4. CDR3: CASSLMGQGAPGELFF. The CDR3 DNA follows: TGTGCCAGCAGCTTGATGGGACAGGGGGCCCCCGGGGAGCTGTTTTTT.

This clonotype has a handful of counts. V and J are TRBV9 and TRBJ2-7, with TRBD1 as a possible D gene (7 bases). Germline V gene data show CDR1 as SGDLS and CDR2 as YYNGEE. V lost 3 bases and J lost 5, with 15 bases in between. This CDR3 has 14 residues. The CDR3 bases are TGTGCCAGCAGCGCAAGAGGGGGGACAGACGAGCAGTACTTC. It specifies CASSARGGTDEQYF.

There are a few counts of this clonotype. The chain uses TRBV20-1 and TRBJ1-5; weak D call: TRBD1 (5 bases). Trimming pared 5 bases from V and 2 bases from J, leaving 13 bases between. Germline lookup yields CDR1 DFQATT and CDR2 SNEGSKA (reference sequence). This CDR3 is built from 14 residues. The CDR3 protein is CSAWTFSGNQPQHF. In DNA form, the CDR3 reads TGCAGTGCTTGGACATTCAGTGGCAATCAGCCCCAGCATTTT.

CDR3 coding DNA: TGTGCCAGCAGCGCCCCCTCCAGGGAGGGTGAAGCTTTCTTT. It yields the protein CASSAPSREGEAFF. This chain uses TRBV14 with TRBJ1-1, with D perhaps TRBD1 (5 bases). This CDR3 has 14 amino acids. V was clipped by 5 bases and J by 7 bases, with 17 bases between them. Looked up from germline, CDR1 is SGHDN and CDR2 is FVKESK.

This clonotype was seen more than once but under ten times. The gene calls are TRBV5-1 and TRBJ2-5, with TRBD1 matching 8 bases. Germline V gene sequence: CDR1 SGHRS, CDR2 YFSETQ. The CDR3 sequence is 15 residues long. V was pared by 3 bases and J by 2 bases, with 6 bases of the junction left unmatched. In DNA form, the CDR3 reads TGCGCCAGCAGCTGGAGGACAGGGCTACAAGAGACCCAGTACTTC. Translating it yields CASSWRTGLQETQYF.